Listed here are 9 T cell receptor beta chains from one sample, sequenced in a study of healthy donors' naive CD4 and CD8 T cells. A linear amplification protocol produced the TCR libraries from about 0.45 ug of total RNA. TCRdb reprocessed the reads via MiXCR and lists one record per CDR3 protein. The sample includes 200,000 or so distinct CDR3 sequences, nearly 75% seen only once; the top ten take roughly 2.4%. The sample taken for sequencing was naive CD4+ and CD8+ T cells sorted from blood, pooled from several donors. These receptor sequences come from a pool of human donors in good health; the sample pools cells from several healthy donors.

The chain joins TRBV12-3 or TRBV12-4 to TRBJ2-1; TRBD2 aligns across 12 bases. Trimming cost V 5 bases and J 13 bases; bases outside gene matches: 9. This CDR3 is 14 amino acids long. The CDR3 is CASSPRLAGAVQFF. The CDR3 DNA reads TGTGCCAGCAGTCCTAGACTAGCGGGAGCGGTCCAGTTCTTC.

This chain links TRBV5-6 with TRBJ1-2, with 8 positions matching TRBD1. The CDR3 has 14 residues. CDR1 SGHDT and CDR2 YYEEEE come from the germline V gene. Trimming removed 2 bases from V and 7 bases from J; junction bases left unmatched: 7. The chain's CDR3 is CASSFLQGVFGYTF. Written as DNA, the CDR3 is TGTGCCAGCAGCTTTCTACAGGGGGTATTTGGCTACACCTTC.

The J gene is TRBJ1-1, the V gene TRBV29-1; 7 nucleotides align to TRBD1. Germline CDR1 is SQVTM and CDR2 is ANQGSEA. The CDR3 contains 14 residues. J lost 8 bases, V lost 6 bases, and 15 bases had no gene match. CDR3 protein: CSVARTGTVGEAFF. The CDR3 DNA sequence: TGCAGCGTCGCCCGGACCGGGACAGTAGGAGAAGCTTTCTTT.

This clonotype was detected only a few times. The chain uses TRBV5-4 and TRBJ2-7; the match to TRBD1 covers 11 bases. The CDR3 length is 15 residues. CDR1 is SGHNT, CDR2 YYREEE, per germline (reference sequence). With V trimmed by 1 base and J by 2 bases, 2 bases remained unmatched. The chain's CDR3 is CASSLWGQGAYEQYF. The DNA of the CDR3 is TGTGCCAGCAGCTTGTGGGGACAGGGGGCCTACGAGCAGTACTTC. The full variable domain, with the rest looked up from reference TRBV5-4 and TRBJ2-7, is ETGVTQSPTHLIKTRGQQVTLRCSSQSGHNTVSWYQQALGQGPQFIFQYYREEENGRGNFPPRFSGLQFPNYSSELNVNALELDDSALYLCASSLWGQGAYEQYFGPGTRLTVT.

This clonotype was observed a few times. The rearrangement joins TRBV2 to TRBJ1-1, with a weak D call TRBD1 (5 bases). The V end lost 6 bases, the J end lost 6 bases, and 14 bases lay between the germline ends. The CDR3 covers 13 residues. CDR1 is SNHLY, CDR2 FYNNEI, per germline. This CDR3 reads CASSVLQGSEAFF. The CDR3 DNA reads TGTGCCAGCAGCGTACTTCAGGGCTCTGAAGCTTTCTTT.

This clonotype was counted only a few times. The V gene is TRBV7-2, the J gene TRBJ2-1, with a possible D match to TRBD1 (6 bases). Germline CDR1 reads SGHTA; CDR2 reads FQGNSA. The CDR3 loop spans 14 amino acids. Trimming removed 5 bases from V and 6 bases from J, with 14 bases in between. CDR3 protein: CASSPKTGVNEQFF. The DNA for the CDR3 is TGTGCCAGCAGCCCTAAGACAGGAGTCAATGAGCAGTTCTTC.

This sequence joins TRBV29-1 and TRBJ1-1; no clear D. Trimming left V 8 bases short and J 1 base short, with 8 bases between. The germline V gene has CDR1 SQVTM and CDR2 ANQGSEA. This CDR3 has 11 amino acids. CDR3 region: CSLGRNTEAFF. The CDR3 DNA reads TGCAGCCTGGGGAGGAACACTGAAGCTTTCTTT.

CDR3 residues: CSVDGVPETQYF. The CDR3 nucleotides read TGCAGCGTTGACGGGGTCCCAGAGACCCAGTACTTC. This chain joins TRBV29-1 and TRBJ2-5; perhaps TRBD2 as D (5 bases). The CDR3 covers 12 residues. Germline assignment: CDR1 SQVTM and CDR2 ANQGSEA. The V and J ends lost 3 bases and 4 bases respectively, with 9 bases between them. The entire variable domain, with the rest obtained from reference TRBV29-1 and TRBJ2-5, is as follows: SAVISQKPSRDICQRGTSLTIQCQVDSQVTMMFWYRQQPGQSLTLIATANQGSEATYESGFVIDKFPISRPNLTFSTLTVSNMSPEDSSIYLCSVDGVPETQYFGPGTRLLVL.

The J gene is TRBJ1-1, the V gene TRBV5-4, with 9 bases aligning to TRBD1. Germline values: CDR1 SGHNT, CDR2 YYREEE (reference sequence). CDR3 size: 14 residues. The J segment lost 2 bases and the V segment lost 6 bases, leaving 5 bases of the junction unmatched. CDR3 in DNA: TGTGCCAGCAAGCCGGGACAGGGTAACACTGAAGCTTTCTTT. Translation gives CASKPGQGNTEAFF.